These T cell receptor beta chains were read from a single sample in a study of T-cell memory formation after mild COVID-19. One entry per CDR3 protein results from TCRdb running MiXCR on the 5' RACE reads. Of some 150,000 distinct CDR3 sequences in the sample, around 5.8% were seen once. Specimen: PBMCs or a T cell subset sorted from them (not recorded which). The receptors were gathered from an adult woman who had mild COVID-19 (a few samples of this study predate the infection). Cell type and time point are not known. CDR3s include the opening cysteine and the closing phenylalanine or tryptophan. The order of the fields is clone size, V gene, D gene, J gene, CDR3 DNA, CDR3 protein. The D gene is left open where the match is weak. Rows may omit the clone size; those that give it use once, few, many or a size class.

clone_size: few
v_call: TRBV2
d_call: -
j_call: TRBJ1-5
cdr3_nt: TGTGCCAGCAGTCCACAGATTCCCTATAGCAATCAGCCCCAGCATTTT
cdr3_aa: CASSPQIPYSNQPQHF

clone_size: many
v_call: TRBV12-3/TRBV12-4
d_call: -
j_call: TRBJ2-1
cdr3_nt: TGTGCCAGCAGCCCCCGACAGTCCTCCTACAATGAGCAGTTCTTC
cdr3_aa: CASSPRQSSYNEQFF

clone_size: many
v_call: TRBV7-9
d_call: -
j_call: TRBJ1-4
cdr3_nt: TGTGCCAGCAGCTCGTGGACCTCAACTAATGAAAAACTGTTTTTT
cdr3_aa: CASSSWTSTNEKLFF

clone_size: many
v_call: TRBV4-1
d_call: TRBD2
j_call: TRBJ2-2
cdr3_nt: TGCGCCAGCAGCCTAGCGGGGGACACCGGGGAGCTGTTTTTT
cdr3_aa: CASSLAGDTGELFF

clone_size: -
v_call: TRBV5-1
d_call: -
j_call: TRBJ2-1
cdr3_nt: TGCGCCAGCAGCCGGCAGGGGACAACCTACAATGAGCAGTTCTTC
cdr3_aa: CASSRQGTTYNEQFF

clone_size: -
v_call: TRBV3-1
d_call: TRBD2
j_call: TRBJ2-1
cdr3_nt: TGTGCCAGCAGCCAAGGGCCAGCGGGGCGGAATGAGCAGTTCTTC
cdr3_aa: CASSQGPAGRNEQFF

clone_size: few
v_call: TRBV20-1
d_call: -
j_call: TRBJ2-1
cdr3_nt: TGCAGTGGTAGGAGAAGCGGAAACTACAATGAGCAGTTCTTC
cdr3_aa: CSGRRSGNYNEQFF

clone_size: few
v_call: TRBV19
d_call: -
j_call: TRBJ1-6
cdr3_nt: TGTGCCAGTAACCCTGTTGGAGTTACACCCCTCCACTTT
cdr3_aa: CASNPVGVTPLHF

clone_size: few
v_call: TRBV29-1
d_call: -
j_call: TRBJ2-1
cdr3_nt: TGCAGCGCCCTGAGCGCCGGATGGCGGAATGAGCAGTTCTTC
cdr3_aa: CSALSAGWRNEQFF

clone_size: -
v_call: TRBV20-1
d_call: TRBD1
j_call: TRBJ2-2
cdr3_nt: TGCAGTGCCCCAAGACAGGGTGCGAACACCGGGGAGCTGTTTTTT
cdr3_aa: CSAPRQGANTGELFF

clone_size: -
v_call: TRBV4-3
d_call: TRBD1
j_call: TRBJ2-6
cdr3_nt: TGCGCCAGCAGCCTTAGGGGGCGTGGGGCCAACGTCCTGACTTTC
cdr3_aa: CASSLRGRGANVLTF

clone_size: many
v_call: TRBV4-2
d_call: TRBD2
j_call: TRBJ2-3
cdr3_nt: TGTGCCAGCAGCCACTCCGGGACTAGCGGGGGCAAAGATACGCAGTATTTT
cdr3_aa: CASSHSGTSGGKDTQYF

clone_size: many
v_call: TRBV7-3
d_call: -
j_call: TRBJ2-3
cdr3_nt: TGTGCCAGCAGGTCCCCTAGCACAGATACGCAGTATTTT
cdr3_aa: CASRSPSTDTQYF

clone_size: many
v_call: TRBV5-1
d_call: TRBD1
j_call: TRBJ2-5
cdr3_nt: TGCGCCAGCAGCCACGGGACAGCCTACCAAGAGACCCAGTACTTC
cdr3_aa: CASSHGTAYQETQYF

clone_size: -
v_call: TRBV4-3
d_call: -
j_call: TRBJ1-4
cdr3_nt: TGCGCCAGCAGCCAAGGAGTGGGATTAGAAAAACTGTTTTTT
cdr3_aa: CASSQGVGLEKLFF

clone_size: -
v_call: TRBV12-3/TRBV12-4
d_call: -
j_call: TRBJ2-1
cdr3_nt: TGTGCCAGCAGTTTAGGGGGAAGGCATCGCCACAATGAGCAGTTCTTC
cdr3_aa: CASSLGGRHRHNEQFF

clone_size: many
v_call: TRBV12-3/TRBV12-4
d_call: -
j_call: TRBJ2-5
cdr3_nt: TGTGCCAGCAGTTTCGGGGCGGGAGAGACCCAGTACTTC
cdr3_aa: CASSFGAGETQYF

clone_size: few
v_call: TRBV4-1
d_call: TRBD2
j_call: TRBJ2-1
cdr3_nt: TGCGCCAGCAGCCAAGTCGTGTTTGAGCGGGGGGGATACAATGAGCAGTTCTTC
cdr3_aa: CASSQVVFERGGYNEQFF

clone_size: few
v_call: TRBV7-9
d_call: TRBD2
j_call: TRBJ2-1
cdr3_nt: TGTGCCAGCAGCTTAGTTAAGGGGAGGGAGAACAATGAGCAGTTCTTC
cdr3_aa: CASSLVKGRENNEQFF

clone_size: many
v_call: TRBV7-9
d_call: -
j_call: TRBJ2-7
cdr3_nt: TGTGCCAGCAGCCTCCCCGGATCCTACGAGCAGTACTTC
cdr3_aa: CASSLPGSYEQYF

clone_size: many
v_call: TRBV11-2
d_call: TRBD1
j_call: TRBJ2-7
cdr3_nt: TGTGCCAGCAGCAATTACAGGGGGCTTAAAGGGTCCTACGAGCAGTACTTC
cdr3_aa: CASSNYRGLKGSYEQYF

clone_size: -
v_call: TRBV21-1
d_call: -
j_call: TRBJ2-3
cdr3_nt: TGTGCCAGCAGCAAAGAAGCTAGCGAGTCCCCAGATACGCAGTATTTT
cdr3_aa: CASSKEASESPDTQYF

clone_size: many
v_call: TRBV5-1
d_call: TRBD1
j_call: TRBJ2-3
cdr3_nt: TGCGCCAGCAGCTTGGGGGGACAGGGCGCAGATACGCAGTATTTT
cdr3_aa: CASSLGGQGADTQYF

clone_size: few
v_call: TRBV5-6
d_call: -
j_call: TRBJ1-2
cdr3_nt: TGTGCCAGCACCCGAGGGGTCCGGTTCTATGGCTACACCTTC
cdr3_aa: CASTRGVRFYGYTF

clone_size: -
v_call: TRBV7-9
d_call: TRBD1
j_call: TRBJ1-4
cdr3_nt: TGTGCCAGCAGCTTAGGGGACAGGGAAAAACTGTTTTTT
cdr3_aa: CASSLGDREKLFF

clone_size: -
v_call: TRBV2
d_call: -
j_call: TRBJ1-5
cdr3_nt: TGTGCCAGCAAGCCACTTGCGGGTACTAATCAGCCCCAGCATTTT
cdr3_aa: CASKPLAGTNQPQHF

clone_size: few
v_call: TRBV5-1
d_call: TRBD1
j_call: TRBJ1-1
cdr3_nt: TGCGCCAGCAGCTTGGGAAGACAGGGGGCTGAAGCTTTCTTT
cdr3_aa: CASSLGRQGAEAFF

clone_size: many
v_call: TRBV7-2
d_call: -
j_call: TRBJ2-1
cdr3_nt: TGTGCCAGCAGCTTAGGAGGGTTCGGGGCCCGCTACAATGAGCAGTTCTTC
cdr3_aa: CASSLGGFGARYNEQFF

clone_size: -
v_call: TRBV5-1
d_call: -
j_call: TRBJ1-2
cdr3_nt: TGCGCCAGCAGCTCCGGGAGCTATGGCTACACCTTC
cdr3_aa: CASSSGSYGYTF

clone_size: many
v_call: TRBV12-3/TRBV12-4
d_call: TRBD1
j_call: TRBJ2-7
cdr3_nt: TGTGCCAGCAGTGGCGTGGAGGGGACAGGGGGTTACGAGCAGTACTTC
cdr3_aa: CASSGVEGTGGYEQYF

clone_size: many
v_call: TRBV4-3
d_call: TRBD2
j_call: TRBJ2-5
cdr3_nt: TGCGCCAGCAGCCCTACCTGGGGCGGGAGTGAGACCCAGTACTTC
cdr3_aa: CASSPTWGGSETQYF

clone_size: -
v_call: TRBV7-6
d_call: -
j_call: TRBJ2-7
cdr3_nt: TGTGCCAGCACCCCCGGCTCCTACGAGCAGTACTTC
cdr3_aa: CASTPGSYEQYF

clone_size: many
v_call: TRBV3-1
d_call: TRBD1
j_call: TRBJ1-2
cdr3_nt: TGTGCCAGCAGCCGTGGACAGGGAGTCTATGGCTACACCTTC
cdr3_aa: CASSRGQGVYGYTF

clone_size: -
v_call: TRBV7-2
d_call: -
j_call: TRBJ2-2
cdr3_nt: TGTGCCAGCAGCTTAAACCCGCAGAGCACCGGGGAGCTGTTTTTT
cdr3_aa: CASSLNPQSTGELFF

clone_size: many
v_call: TRBV12-3/TRBV12-4
d_call: TRBD1
j_call: TRBJ2-7
cdr3_nt: TGTGCCAGCAGTGCATCAGGGGGCGGCTACGAGCAGTACTTC
cdr3_aa: CASSASGGGYEQYF

clone_size: few
v_call: TRBV12-3/TRBV12-4
d_call: -
j_call: TRBJ2-5
cdr3_nt: TGTGCCAGCACCCTGGGCGGACCGAGAGGAGAGACCCAGTACTTC
cdr3_aa: CASTLGGPRGETQYF

clone_size: many
v_call: TRBV4-2
d_call: -
j_call: TRBJ2-4
cdr3_nt: TGTGCCAGCAGCCAAGAACCTCCGGGACTCATAGCCAAAAACATTCAGTACTTC
cdr3_aa: CASSQEPPGLIAKNIQYF